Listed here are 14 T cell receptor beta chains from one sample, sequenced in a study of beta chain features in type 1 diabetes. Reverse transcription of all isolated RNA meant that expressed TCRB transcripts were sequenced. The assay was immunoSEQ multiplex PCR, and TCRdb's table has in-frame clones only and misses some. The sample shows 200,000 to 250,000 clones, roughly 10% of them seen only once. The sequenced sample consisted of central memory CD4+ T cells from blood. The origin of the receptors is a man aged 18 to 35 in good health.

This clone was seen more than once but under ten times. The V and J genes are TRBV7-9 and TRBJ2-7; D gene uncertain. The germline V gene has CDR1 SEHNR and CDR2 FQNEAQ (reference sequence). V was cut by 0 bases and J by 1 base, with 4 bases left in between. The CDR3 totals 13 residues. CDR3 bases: TGTGCCAGCAGCTTAGCACAGTCCTACGAGCAGTACTTC. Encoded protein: CASSLAQSYEQYF.

This CDR3 is CSVVGGWNAGRAFF. CDR3 bases: TGCAGCGTTGTGGGGGGCTGGAATGCCGGTAGGGCTTTCTTT. This sequence joins TRBV29-1 and TRBJ1-1; maybe TRBD1 (6 bases). The V gene lost 4 bases and the J gene lost 11 bases, with 23 bases spanning the gap. This CDR3 is 14 amino acids long. Germline V lookup: CDR1 SQVTM, CDR2 ANQGSEA.

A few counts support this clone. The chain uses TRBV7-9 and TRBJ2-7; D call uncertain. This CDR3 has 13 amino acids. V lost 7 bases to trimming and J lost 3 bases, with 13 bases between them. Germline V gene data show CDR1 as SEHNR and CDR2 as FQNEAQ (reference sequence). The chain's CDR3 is CASTTAVGYEQYF. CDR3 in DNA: TGTGCCAGCACCACCGCGGTTGGCTACGAGCAGTACTTC.

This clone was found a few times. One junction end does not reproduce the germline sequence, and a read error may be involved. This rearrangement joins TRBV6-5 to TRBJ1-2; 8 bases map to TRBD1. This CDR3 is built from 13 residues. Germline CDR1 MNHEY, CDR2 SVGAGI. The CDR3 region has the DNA TGTGCCAGCACCGGCGGACAGGGCTATGACTACACCTTC. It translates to CASTGGQGYDYTF.

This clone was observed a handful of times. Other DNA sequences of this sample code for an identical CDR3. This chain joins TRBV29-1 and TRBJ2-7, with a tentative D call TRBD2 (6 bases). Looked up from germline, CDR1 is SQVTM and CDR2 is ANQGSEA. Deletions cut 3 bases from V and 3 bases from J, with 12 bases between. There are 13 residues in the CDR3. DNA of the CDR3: TGCAGCGTTGATGGAACCGGGAGCTACGAGCAGTACTTC. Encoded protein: CSVDGTGSYEQYF.

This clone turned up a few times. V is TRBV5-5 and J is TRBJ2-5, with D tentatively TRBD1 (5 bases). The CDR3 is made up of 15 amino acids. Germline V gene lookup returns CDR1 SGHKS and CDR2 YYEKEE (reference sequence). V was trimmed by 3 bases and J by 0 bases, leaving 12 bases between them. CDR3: CASSSAGPNQETQYF. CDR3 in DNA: TGTGCCAGCAGCTCCGCAGGGCCGAACCAAGAGACCCAGTACTTC. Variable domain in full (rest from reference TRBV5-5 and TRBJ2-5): DAGVTQSPTHLIKTRGQQVTLRCSPISGHKSVSWYQQVLGQGPQFIFQYYEKEERGRGNFPDRFSARQFPNYSSELNVNALLLGDSALYLCASSSAGPNQETQYFGPGTRLLVL.

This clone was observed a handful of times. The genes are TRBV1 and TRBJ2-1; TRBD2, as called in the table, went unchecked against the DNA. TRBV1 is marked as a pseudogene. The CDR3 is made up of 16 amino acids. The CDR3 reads CTSSQEGLATYGGQFF. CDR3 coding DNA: TGCACCAGCAGCCAAGAGGGGCTAGCGACCTACGGAGGGCAGTTCTTC.

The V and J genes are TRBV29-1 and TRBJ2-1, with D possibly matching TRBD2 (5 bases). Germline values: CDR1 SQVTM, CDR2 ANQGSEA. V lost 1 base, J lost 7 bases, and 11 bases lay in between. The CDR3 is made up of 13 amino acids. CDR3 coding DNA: TGCAGCGTTGAAGGTACTAGTTTAAATGAGCAGTTCTTC. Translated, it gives CSVEGTSLNEQFF.

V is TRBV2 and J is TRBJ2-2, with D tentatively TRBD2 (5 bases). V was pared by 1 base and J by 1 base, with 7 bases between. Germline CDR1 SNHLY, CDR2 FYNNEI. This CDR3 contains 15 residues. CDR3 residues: CASSEEAGNTGELFF. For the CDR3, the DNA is TGTGCCAGCAGTGAAGAGGCGGGGAACACCGGGGAGCTGTTTTTT.

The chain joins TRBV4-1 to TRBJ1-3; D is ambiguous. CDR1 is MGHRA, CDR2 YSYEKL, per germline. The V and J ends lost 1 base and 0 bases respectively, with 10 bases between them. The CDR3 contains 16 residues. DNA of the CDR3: TGCGCCAGCAGCCAAGTGGCAAACCCCTCTGGAAACACCATATATTTT. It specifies CASSQVANPSGNTIYF.

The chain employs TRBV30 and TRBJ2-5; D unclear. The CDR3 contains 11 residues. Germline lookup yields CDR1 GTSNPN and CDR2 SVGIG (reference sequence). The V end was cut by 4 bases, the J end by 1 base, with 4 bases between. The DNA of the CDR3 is TGTGCCTGGAACCGCCAAGAGACCCAGTACTTC. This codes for CAWNRQETQYF.

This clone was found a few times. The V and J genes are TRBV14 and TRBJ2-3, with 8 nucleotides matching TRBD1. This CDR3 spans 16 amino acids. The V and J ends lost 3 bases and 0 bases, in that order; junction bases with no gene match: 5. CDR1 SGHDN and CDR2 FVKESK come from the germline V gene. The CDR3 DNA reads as TGTGCCAGCAGCCAGTTGGGACAGGCTAGCACAGATACGCAGTATTTT. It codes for CASSQLGQASTDTQYF.

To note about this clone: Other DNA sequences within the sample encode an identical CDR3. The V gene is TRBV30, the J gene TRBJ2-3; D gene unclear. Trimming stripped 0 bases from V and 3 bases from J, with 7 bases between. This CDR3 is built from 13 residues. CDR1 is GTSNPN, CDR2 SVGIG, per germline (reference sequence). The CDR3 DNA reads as TGTGCCTGGAGTGTTAAGGGTACAGATACGCAGTATTTT. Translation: CAWSVKGTDTQYF. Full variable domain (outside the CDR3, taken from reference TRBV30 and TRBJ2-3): SQTIHQWPATLVQPVGSPLSLECTVEGTSNPNLYWYRQAAGRGLQLLFYSVGIGQISSEVPQNLSASRPQDRQFILSSKKLLLSDSGFYLCAWSVKGTDTQYFGPGTRLTVL.

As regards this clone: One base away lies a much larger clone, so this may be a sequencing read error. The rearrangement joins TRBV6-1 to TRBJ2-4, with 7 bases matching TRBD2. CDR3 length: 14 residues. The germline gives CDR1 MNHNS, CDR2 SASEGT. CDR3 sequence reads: CAISDSGRGNIQYF. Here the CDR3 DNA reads TGTGCCATCAGTGATAGCGGGCGGGGCAACATTCAGTACTTC.